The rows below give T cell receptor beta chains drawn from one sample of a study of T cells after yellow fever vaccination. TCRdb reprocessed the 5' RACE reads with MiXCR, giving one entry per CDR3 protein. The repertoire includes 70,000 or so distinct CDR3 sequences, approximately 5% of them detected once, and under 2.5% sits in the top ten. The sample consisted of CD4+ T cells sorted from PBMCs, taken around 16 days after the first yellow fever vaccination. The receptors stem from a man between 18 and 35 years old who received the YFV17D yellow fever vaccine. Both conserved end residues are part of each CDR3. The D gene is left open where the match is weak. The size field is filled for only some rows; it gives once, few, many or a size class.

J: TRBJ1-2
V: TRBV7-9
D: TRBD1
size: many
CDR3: CASSSGQGGVDYGYTF
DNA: TGTGCCAGCAGCTCCGGACAGGGGGGGGTTGACTATGGCTACACCTTC

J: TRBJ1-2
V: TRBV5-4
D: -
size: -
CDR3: CASSDHYGGLRGYTF
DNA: TGTGCCAGCAGCGACCACTATGGGGGGCTCCGGGGCTACACCTTC

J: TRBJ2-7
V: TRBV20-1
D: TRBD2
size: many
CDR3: CSARARLAGGRGEQYF
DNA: TGCAGTGCTAGAGCGCGACTAGCGGGGGGGCGGGGCGAGCAGTACTTC

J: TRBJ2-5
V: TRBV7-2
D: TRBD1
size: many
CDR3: CASSLAGTGEETQYF
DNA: TGTGCCAGCAGCTTAGCCGGGACAGGGGAAGAGACCCAGTACTTC

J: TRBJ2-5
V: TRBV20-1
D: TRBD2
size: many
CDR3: CSARQGGSGGFKTQYF
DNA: TGCAGTGCTAGACAGGGGGGTAGCGGGGGGTTCAAGACCCAGTACTTC

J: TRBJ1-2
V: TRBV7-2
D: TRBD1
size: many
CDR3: CASSYYRQGNYGYTF
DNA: TGTGCCAGCAGCTATTATCGACAGGGAAACTATGGCTACACCTTC

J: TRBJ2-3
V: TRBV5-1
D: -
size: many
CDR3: CASSLVAGPDTQYF
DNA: TGCGCCAGCAGCTTGGTGGCGGGGCCAGATACGCAGTATTTT

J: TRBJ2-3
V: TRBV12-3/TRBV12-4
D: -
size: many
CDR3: CASSLTGYTDTQYF
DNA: TGTGCCAGCAGTCTGACTGGGTACACAGATACGCAGTATTTT

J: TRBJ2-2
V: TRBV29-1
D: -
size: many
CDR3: CSVSENTGELFF
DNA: TGCAGCGTTTCCGAGAACACCGGGGAGCTGTTTTTT

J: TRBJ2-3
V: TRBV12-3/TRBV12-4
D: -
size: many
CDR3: CASSPSVPTDTQYF
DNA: TGTGCCAGCAGTCCCTCTGTTCCCACAGATACGCAGTATTTT